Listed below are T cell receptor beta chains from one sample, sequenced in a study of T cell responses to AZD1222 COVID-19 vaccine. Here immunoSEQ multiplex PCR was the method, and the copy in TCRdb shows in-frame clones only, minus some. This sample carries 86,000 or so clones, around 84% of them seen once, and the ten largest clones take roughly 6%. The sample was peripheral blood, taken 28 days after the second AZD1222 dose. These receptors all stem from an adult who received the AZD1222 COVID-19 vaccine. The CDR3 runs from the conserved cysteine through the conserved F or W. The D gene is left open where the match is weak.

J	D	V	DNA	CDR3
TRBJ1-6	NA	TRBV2	TGTGCCAGTGGGGGCAGGGAGAATTCACCCCTCCACTTT	CASGGRENSPLHF
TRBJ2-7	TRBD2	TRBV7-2	TGTGCCAGCAGCTTGACCGTAGCGGGAGGGGCCTACGAGCAGTACTTC	CASSLTVAGGAYEQYF
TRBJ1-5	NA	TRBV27	TGTGCCAGCAGTTTTAGAGGGTATCAGCCCCAGCATTTT	CASSFRGYQPQHF
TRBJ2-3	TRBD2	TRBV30	TGTGCCTGGAGTGGAAGCGGGGGGGCTGGTACGCAGTATTTT	CAWSGSGGAGTQYF
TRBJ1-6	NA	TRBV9	TGTGCCAGCAGCATAGGACGGCGGCCATGGAATTCACCCCTCCACTTT	CASSIGRRPWNSPLHF
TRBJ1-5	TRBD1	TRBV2	TGTGCCAGCAGCCCGAGACAGGGGGCGCGGAGTCAGCCCCAGCATTTT	CASSPRQGARSQPQHF
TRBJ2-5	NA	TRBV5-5	TGTGCCAGCAGCGAAGGGACGGAGACCCAGTACTTC	CASSEGTETQYF
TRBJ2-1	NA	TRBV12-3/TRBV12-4	TGTGCCAGCAGCCAAGGGACCTGGCAGTTCTTC	CASSQGTWQFF
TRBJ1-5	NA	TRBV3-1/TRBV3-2	TGTGCCAGCAGCCAAGGTTCAGGATATAGCAATCAGCCCCAGCATTTT	CASSQGSGYSNQPQHF
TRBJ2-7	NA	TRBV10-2	TGCGCCAGCAGTGTGGGACTTCCCGAAACCTACGAGCAGTACTTC	CASSVGLPETYEQYF